This note documents a single T cell receptor (beta chain) sequence. This CDR3 region has 16 residues. The germline V gene encodes CDR1 SGHTA and CDR2 FQGTGA. The ends lost 6 bases at V and 6 bases at J; junction bases unmatched: 13. This entry belongs to a study of beta chain features in type 1 diabetes. Study-wide background: Across every sample, some 110 million sorted cells were examined in total.

The sequenced template was cDNA made from the entire isolated RNA. The method was immunoSEQ multiplex PCR; TCRdb's version includes in-frame clones alone and lacks a portion of them. The sample consists of 250,000 to 300,000 clones, 8% of them appearing once. This TCR came from a woman aged 18-29 years in good health. The sequencing input was central memory CD4+ T cells from blood. This chain connects TRBV7-3 to TRBJ2-3, with TRBD1 matching 9 bases. The CDR3, as DNA: TGTGCCAGCAGTCCGGACAGGGGAGGCGGTTTGGATACGCAGTATTTT. Amino acids: CASSPDRGGGLDTQYF.